These 8 T cell receptor beta chains came from one sample sequenced in a study of T cell responses to AZD1222 COVID-19 vaccine. Profiling relied on immunoSEQ multiplex PCR, and the TCRdb table lists in-frame clones only, not all of them. There are under 200,000 clones in the sample; around 93% occur only once, and 1.9% lies in the top ten. The specimen comprised peripheral blood, sampled on day 0 of AZD1222 vaccination. Source of these receptors: an adult in good health.

The chain is built from TRBV10-3 and TRBJ2-7, with D perhaps matching TRBD2 (5 bases). V was clipped by 4 bases and J by 2 bases, with 24 bases between them. Per the germline V gene, CDR1 is ENHRY and CDR2 is SYGVKD. This CDR3 spans 18 amino acids. The CDR3: CAISAQDPNARLTYEQYF. CDR3 coding DNA: TGTGCCATCAGTGCGCAGGATCCGAACGCACGACTAACCTACGAGCAGTACTTC.

The chain uses TRBV6-2 or TRBV6-3 and TRBJ2-1, with 9 bases identical to TRBD2. This CDR3 region has 16 residues. V lost 3 bases and J lost 6; bases outside the gene matches: 9. Looked up from germline, CDR1 is MNHEY and CDR2 is SVGEGT. The CDR3 loop reads CASSYFERGDVNEQFF. CDR3 sequence (DNA): TGTGCCAGCAGTTATTTCGAGCGGGGGGATGTCAATGAGCAGTTCTTC.

The V and J genes are TRBV5-1 and TRBJ1-4; TRBD1 is a possible D gene (6 bases). The CDR3 is 15 amino acids. CDR1 SGHRS and CDR2 YFSETQ come from the germline V gene. Trimming took 3 bases from V and 2 from J, leaving 11 bases between them. The CDR3 is CASSWQGHTNEKLFF. In DNA, the CDR3 is TGCGCCAGCAGCTGGCAGGGGCACACTAATGAAAAACTGTTTTTT.

This chain connects TRBV5-1 to TRBJ1-1, with 7 bases matching TRBD1. CDR3 length equals 13 residues. V shed 4 bases, J shed 5 bases, and the junction held 5 bases outside the gene matches. CDR1 and CDR2 (germline): SGHRS, YFSETQ. DNA of the CDR3: TGCGCCAGCAGCCCCAGGGGGGAAACTGAAGCTTTCTTT. It encodes CASSPRGETEAFF.

The chain carries TRBV5-6 and TRBJ1-6; D call uncertain. The CDR3 extends over 13 amino acids. Trimming took off 0 bases at V and 9 bases at J, with 7 bases between the two ends. CDR1 is SGHDT, CDR2 YYEEEE, per germline. This CDR3 reads CASSLVRGSPLHF. CDR3 bases: TGTGCCAGCAGCTTGGTCCGCGGTTCACCCCTCCACTTT.

The chain links TRBV30 to TRBJ1-2; TRBD1 might be the D (6 bases). V lost 4 bases, J lost 8 bases, and 20 bases lay in between. The germline CDR1 and CDR2 sequences are GTSNPN and SVGIG (reference sequence). This CDR3 spans 14 amino acids. CDR3 amino acids: CAWTASAGAVGYTF. The CDR3 nucleotides read TGTGCCTGGACCGCATCCGCAGGGGCCGTCGGCTACACCTTC. Filled out from reference TRBV30 and TRBJ1-2, the complete variable domain reads SQTIHQWPATLVQPVGSPLSLECTVEGTSNPNLYWYRQAAGRGLQLLFYSVGIGQISSEVPQNLSASRPQDRQFILSSKKLLLSDSGFYLCAWTASAGAVGYTFGSGTRLTVV.

The V and J genes are TRBV5-1 and TRBJ2-1; D perhaps matches TRBD2 (5 bases). CDR1 and CDR2 (germline): SGHRS, YFSETQ. The CDR3 sequence is 15 residues long. Trimming took 3 bases from V and 8 from J, leaving 18 bases between them. CDR3 sequence: CASSWLTSLRDEQFF. For the CDR3, the DNA is TGCGCCAGCAGCTGGTTGACCAGTTTGAGGGATGAGCAGTTCTTC.

The chain carries TRBV11-2 and TRBJ2-7; possibly TRBD2 for D (6 bases). The CDR3 contains 17 residues. The V gene lost 1 base and the J gene lost 2 bases, with 18 bases spanning the gap. Germline V gene sequence: CDR1 SGHAT, CDR2 FQNNGV. Here the CDR3 DNA reads TGTGCCAGCAGCTTAGGTGCTACCGGGACTCCTACCTACGAGCAGTACTTC. Its protein product is CASSLGATGTPTYEQYF.